The rows below give T cell receptor beta chains drawn from one sample of a study of cytomegalovirus exposure and HLA in healthy donors. Profiled with immunoSEQ multiplex PCR; TCRdb holds only in-frame clones, not every one. The top ten hold around 3.2% of the sample, which has around 90,000 clones, approximately 81% seen once. The sequencing sample was made of PBMCs. The origin of the receptors is a middle-aged woman in good health and CMV-seronegative. Both conserved end residues are part of each CDR3. D genes are given only for firm matches. Clone size is stated in some rows and not others, as once, few, many or a class when expanded.

d_gene: TRBD2
abundance: -
j_gene: TRBJ2-5
v_gene: TRBV6-1
CDR3nt: TGTGCCAGCAGTGAAGAGGCGGGGGGCGGGGAGACCCAGTACTTC
CDR3aa: CASSEEAGGGETQYF

d_gene: -
abundance: -
j_gene: TRBJ1-2
v_gene: TRBV7-2
CDR3nt: TGTGCCAGCAGCTTCTCGGGGGATGGCTACACCTTC
CDR3aa: CASSFSGDGYTF

d_gene: TRBD2
abundance: -
j_gene: TRBJ2-3
v_gene: TRBV4-2
CDR3nt: TGTGCCAGCAGCCAAGATGGGACGGGAGGCTTTGGGGATACGCAGTATTTT
CDR3aa: CASSQDGTGGFGDTQYF

d_gene: TRBD1
abundance: -
j_gene: TRBJ2-7
v_gene: TRBV30
CDR3nt: TGTGCCTGGAGCGTACAGGGGTACGAGCAGTACTTC
CDR3aa: CAWSVQGYEQYF

d_gene: -
abundance: -
j_gene: TRBJ2-7
v_gene: TRBV7-9
CDR3nt: TGTTCCGGCGCCCCGGGCTCCTACGAGCAGTACTTC
CDR3aa: CSGAPGSYEQYF

d_gene: TRBD1
abundance: -
j_gene: TRBJ2-7
v_gene: TRBV28
CDR3nt: TGTGCCAGCAGTCTTATGGTTGGGACAGGGATCGTCTACGAGCAGTACTTC
CDR3aa: CASSLMVGTGIVYEQYF

d_gene: TRBD2
abundance: -
j_gene: TRBJ2-7
v_gene: TRBV4-1
CDR3nt: TGCGCCAGCAGCCAATTAGGACTAGCGGGAGACGAGCAGTACTTC
CDR3aa: CASSQLGLAGDEQYF

d_gene: -
abundance: -
j_gene: TRBJ2-1
v_gene: TRBV28
CDR3nt: TGTGCCAGCAATCGGGGGAGGTACTCCTACAATGAGCAGTTCTTC
CDR3aa: CASNRGRYSYNEQFF

d_gene: TRBD2
abundance: -
j_gene: TRBJ2-3
v_gene: TRBV7-6
CDR3nt: TGTGCCAGCAGCTTAACTAGCGGGAGGGGTGGTAGGACAGATACGCAGTATTTT
CDR3aa: CASSLTSGRGGRTDTQYF

d_gene: TRBD1
abundance: -
j_gene: TRBJ1-4
v_gene: TRBV5-1
CDR3nt: TGCGCCAGCAGCCCCTTTGTAGGGGGCTGGTCAACTAATGAAAAACTGTTTTTT
CDR3aa: CASSPFVGGWSTNEKLFF

d_gene: -
abundance: -
j_gene: TRBJ1-5
v_gene: TRBV12-1
CDR3nt: TGTGCCAGCAGCCCCAACTTGCCGGGACAGGGGCACGGTCAGCCCCAGCATTTT
CDR3aa: CASSPNLPGQGHGQPQHF

d_gene: -
abundance: -
j_gene: TRBJ2-2
v_gene: TRBV7-3
CDR3nt: TGTGCCAGCAGCGTGAGGGAAACCGGGGAGCTGTTTTTT
CDR3aa: CASSVRETGELFF

d_gene: TRBD2
abundance: -
j_gene: TRBJ2-1
v_gene: TRBV7-2
CDR3nt: TGTGCCAGCAGCTTAGGACTAGCGGGAGGTTCCATTACGTTCTTC
CDR3aa: CASSLGLAGGSITFF

d_gene: -
abundance: -
j_gene: TRBJ2-5
v_gene: TRBV19
CDR3nt: TGTGCCAGTAGTATGCTTGTGGGGGGGACCCAGTACTTC
CDR3aa: CASSMLVGGTQYF

d_gene: TRBD2
abundance: -
j_gene: TRBJ2-1
v_gene: TRBV2
CDR3nt: TGTGCCAGCAGTGCACCGGGACTAGCGGGGCACAATGAGCAGTTCTTC
CDR3aa: CASSAPGLAGHNEQFF

d_gene: TRBD2
abundance: -
j_gene: TRBJ2-1
v_gene: TRBV27
CDR3nt: TGTGCCAGCACTGGCGGGAGCCACAATGAGCAGTTCTTC
CDR3aa: CASTGGSHNEQFF

d_gene: TRBD1
abundance: -
j_gene: TRBJ2-1
v_gene: TRBV5-4
CDR3nt: TGTGCCAGCAGCTTGCAGGGGGCGAATGAGCAGTTCTTC
CDR3aa: CASSLQGANEQFF

d_gene: TRBD2
abundance: -
j_gene: TRBJ2-2
v_gene: TRBV7-3
CDR3nt: TGTGCCAGCAGCTTGGGACTAGCGGCTGGGGAGCTGTTTTTT
CDR3aa: CASSLGLAAGELFF

d_gene: -
abundance: -
j_gene: TRBJ2-7
v_gene: TRBV5-1
CDR3nt: TGCGCCAGCAGCTTTCAGTCCGAGCAGTACTTC
CDR3aa: CASSFQSEQYF

d_gene: -
abundance: -
j_gene: TRBJ1-2
v_gene: TRBV2
CDR3nt: TGTGCCAGCAGAGAGTTGCAGGGGATTCTCGGCTACACCTTC
CDR3aa: CASRELQGILGYTF

d_gene: TRBD2
abundance: -
j_gene: TRBJ2-7
v_gene: TRBV19
CDR3nt: TGTGCCAGTAGTCGGCAGGGGACTAGCGGAACCTACGAGCAGTACTTC
CDR3aa: CASSRQGTSGTYEQYF

d_gene: TRBD2
abundance: -
j_gene: TRBJ2-1
v_gene: TRBV19
CDR3nt: TGTGCCAGTAGTTCACGGACTGGAGCGGGGTCCTACAATGAGCAGTTCTTC
CDR3aa: CASSSRTGAGSYNEQFF

d_gene: TRBD1
abundance: few
j_gene: TRBJ1-5
v_gene: TRBV7-9
CDR3nt: TGTGCCAGCAGCCTGACAGGGGGCGGCAATCAGCCCCAGCATTTT
CDR3aa: CASSLTGGGNQPQHF

d_gene: -
abundance: -
j_gene: TRBJ1-2
v_gene: TRBV7-2
CDR3nt: TGTGCCAGCAGCTTAGAACATTCGGAGCTCTATGGCTACACCTTC
CDR3aa: CASSLEHSELYGYTF

d_gene: TRBD1
abundance: once
j_gene: TRBJ1-1
v_gene: TRBV5-1
CDR3nt: TGCGCCAGCAGCTTTGTAGACAGGGGGCCTGAAGCTTTCTTT
CDR3aa: CASSFVDRGPEAFF

d_gene: -
abundance: once
j_gene: TRBJ1-1
v_gene: TRBV28
CDR3nt: TGTGCCAGCAGTTTCAGTACCGACAGCCCGAACACTGAAGCTTTCTTT
CDR3aa: CASSFSTDSPNTEAFF

d_gene: TRBD1
abundance: -
j_gene: TRBJ1-5
v_gene: TRBV27
CDR3nt: TGTGCCAGCAGGGCCAGGGGGAACAATCAGCCCCAGCATTTT
CDR3aa: CASRARGNNQPQHF

d_gene: -
abundance: -
j_gene: TRBJ1-1
v_gene: TRBV25-1
CDR3nt: TGTGCCAGCAGTGAAGCGATAATGGAATGGGGCGCTGAAGCTTTCTTT
CDR3aa: CASSEAIMEWGAEAFF

d_gene: TRBD1
abundance: -
j_gene: TRBJ1-1
v_gene: TRBV6-6
CDR3nt: TGTGCCAGCAGTGTTAGGGGGCGTTATACTGAAGCTTTCTTT
CDR3aa: CASSVRGRYTEAFF

d_gene: TRBD1
abundance: -
j_gene: TRBJ2-2
v_gene: TRBV7-3
CDR3nt: TGTGCCAGCAGCTTCGACAGGGGGCGCACCGGGGAGCTGTTTTTT
CDR3aa: CASSFDRGRTGELFF

d_gene: -
abundance: -
j_gene: TRBJ1-4
v_gene: TRBV9
CDR3nt: TGTGCCAGCAGCGGCGTTCTCGGAGGCGAAAAACTGTTTTTT
CDR3aa: CASSGVLGGEKLFF

d_gene: -
abundance: -
j_gene: TRBJ2-7
v_gene: TRBV25-1
CDR3nt: TGTGCCAGCAGTGAATATTTGGCCGGAGGGGGAGGGGAGCAGTACTTC
CDR3aa: CASSEYLAGGGGEQYF

d_gene: -
abundance: -
j_gene: TRBJ1-1
v_gene: TRBV16
CDR3nt: TGTGCCAGCAGCCTGGGCCAGGCAAACACTGAAGCTTTCTTT
CDR3aa: CASSLGQANTEAFF

d_gene: TRBD2
abundance: -
j_gene: TRBJ2-1
v_gene: TRBV9
CDR3nt: TGTGCCAGCAGCGGACTAGCGGGGGACTACAATGAGCAGTTCTTC
CDR3aa: CASSGLAGDYNEQFF

d_gene: -
abundance: -
j_gene: TRBJ1-1
v_gene: TRBV29-1
CDR3nt: TGCAGCGTTGCGGGACATCCGAACACTGAAGCTTTCTTT
CDR3aa: CSVAGHPNTEAFF

d_gene: -
abundance: -
j_gene: TRBJ1-3
v_gene: TRBV19
CDR3nt: TGTGCCAGTAGTCCCCGACAGCTCCACTCTGGAAACACCATATATTTT
CDR3aa: CASSPRQLHSGNTIYF

d_gene: TRBD1
abundance: -
j_gene: TRBJ2-7
v_gene: TRBV6-5
CDR3nt: TGTGCCAGCAGTCGGCAGGGGGTTTACGAGCAGTACTTC
CDR3aa: CASSRQGVYEQYF

d_gene: TRBD1
abundance: -
j_gene: TRBJ1-2
v_gene: TRBV5-4
CDR3nt: TGTGCCAGCAGCCCGGACAGGGGTTGGGGCTACACCTTC
CDR3aa: CASSPDRGWGYTF

d_gene: TRBD2
abundance: -
j_gene: TRBJ2-1
v_gene: TRBV7-6
CDR3nt: TGTGCCAGCAGCTTACTAGCGGGATCCTACAATGAGCAGTTCTTC
CDR3aa: CASSLLAGSYNEQFF

d_gene: TRBD2
abundance: few
j_gene: TRBJ2-1
v_gene: TRBV19
CDR3nt: TGTGCCAGTAGTATTGTAGCGGGAGGTGGATACAATGAGCAGTTCTTC
CDR3aa: CASSIVAGGGYNEQFF

d_gene: -
abundance: -
j_gene: TRBJ1-1
v_gene: TRBV28
CDR3nt: TGTGCCAGCAGTTTCCCGACTTTACCCGGGACACGGCTCATGAACACTGAAGCTTTCTTT
CDR3aa: CASSFPTLPGTRLMNTEAFF

d_gene: -
abundance: -
j_gene: TRBJ1-5
v_gene: TRBV28
CDR3nt: TGTGCCAGCAGTTTAATAGATCAGCCCCAGCATTTT
CDR3aa: CASSLIDQPQHF

d_gene: -
abundance: -
j_gene: TRBJ1-2
v_gene: TRBV15
CDR3nt: TGTGCCACCAGCAGAGCAACCTTTTTACAGGGCCTCGGCTACACCTTC
CDR3aa: CATSRATFLQGLGYTF

d_gene: -
abundance: -
j_gene: TRBJ1-6
v_gene: TRBV5-6
CDR3nt: TGTGCCAGCAGCTTCCTTTACACCGGCGGAAATTCACCCCTCCACTTT
CDR3aa: CASSFLYTGGNSPLHF

d_gene: -
abundance: -
j_gene: TRBJ2-3
v_gene: TRBV27
CDR3nt: TGTGCCAGCAGTTTCATAGGAGGAGGCACAGATACGCAGTATTTT
CDR3aa: CASSFIGGGTDTQYF